This T cell receptor (beta chain) was profiled in a study of T-cell memory formation after mild COVID-19 (dated by TCRdb to about 2021). With respect to the entire study: TCR sequence clusters from the two donors were found to be largely donor specific. The cohort was made up of two young adult volunteers, one female and one male, who were previously healthy. T-cell clones expanding and contracting after mild COVID-19 in a couple of donors were tracked by longitudinal TCRalpha and TCRbeta repertoire sequencing.

Relative to germline, V is 5 bases shorter and J is 4 bases shorter, with 20 bases between their ends. CDR3 length: 16 amino acids, cysteine to phenylalanine. Of all the DNA, just the CDR3 is kept, 48 bases in frame from base 1. The CDR1 and CDR2 encoded by the germline V gene (reference sequence) are SEHNR and FQNEAQ. This clonotype was seen a few times. Its antigen has not been determined. Per-base quality was not reported, and no clone a single base away is much larger than it. PBMCs were isolated by Ficoll-Paque density gradient centrifugation. The sample was run on an Illumina NovaSeq 6000. cDNA libraries for TCRalpha and TCRbeta were prepared by 5'RACE using constant-segment primers, with sample barcodes and unique molecular identifiers added. Trizol reagent was used to extract RNA from every sample. Libraries were amplified in two PCR steps, with a second sample barcode and Illumina TruSeq adapters added in the second step. The libraries were sequenced on an Illumina NovaSeq using 2 x 150 bp paired-end reads. The paper's processing steps were these. Demultiplexing of reads and collapsing into UMI-guided consensus sequences were performed with migec v1.2.7. Using mixcr v2.1.11, the UMI consensuses were aligned to TRA and TRB V and J templates and assembled into clonotypes. Expanded or contracted clonotypes were those called significant by both edgeR and NoisET, with noise models trained on biological replicates. edgeR calls used a false discovery rate-adjusted p below 0.01 and a log2 fold-change threshold of 1. As an exploratory analysis of dynamics, PCA with hierarchical clustering was applied to max-normalized trajectories of the 1000 most abundant clonotypes. Separately sequenced CD4+ and CD8+ repertoires were used to assign a CD4 or CD8 phenotype to each responding clone. TCRdb handled the public reads itself, with Q25 trimming in fastp and clone calling in MiXCR, and kept productive beta chains. Every entry covers one CDR3 protein and lists the most common genes and DNA from its rows. What appears here as the V and J calls and clone size reflects TCRdb's work, not the paper's. This sample holds about 210,000 distinct CDR3 sequences; roughly 10% were observed only once. The leading ten clones occupy just over 3% of the sample.

Study-wide findings and limitations: The detection of some responding clones in pre-infection memory suggests that pre-existing cross-reactive memory T cells joined the SARS-CoV-2 response. Contracting CD4+ clones were found mainly in CM and EM memory subsets, while CD8+ clones were enriched in EMRA. Clones contracting from day 15 to 85 had balanced CD4/CD8 phenotypes, while a second wave expanding from day 15 to 37 was biased towards CD4+. Only two mild cases were covered by the study, and larger cohorts that include severe cases with pre-infection samples were considered necessary. SARS-CoV-2 specificity of the second-wave clones peaking on day 37 was not confirmed.

The chain employs TRBV7-9 and TRBJ1-1, with a weak D call of TRBD1 (6 bases match). Material: PBMCs or a T cell subset sorted from them (not recorded which). This receptor was obtained from a man aged 18 to 29 who had mild COVID-19 (a few samples of this study predate the infection). The sample titles of this study are shuffled in the database, so cell type and time point are left out; the donor was told from shared clones. The DNA reads TGTGCCAGCAGCCAGGCAGGGGTCCTACCGGGCACTGAAGCTTTCTTT. Its protein is CASSQAGVLPGTEAFF.